This TCR beta chain was identified in a study of blood T cell repertoires in COVID-19. Study context: Both acute and convalescent COVID-19 samples were obtained from the United States, Italy and Spain.

Libraries were prepared by immunoSEQ multiplex PCR; TCRdb keeps only in-frame clonotypes and omits some of them. The sample yields about 150,000 clones, 75% to 85% seen once. The germline V and J ends were trimmed by 7 bases and 2 bases, with 12 bases remaining between them. In germline, CDR1 is LNHDA, CDR2 SQIVND (reference sequence). The CDR3 loop spans 14 amino acids. Material for sequencing was peripheral blood. The receptor's source is a man between 60 and 70 years old with acute or convalescent COVID-19. V is TRBV19 and J is TRBJ1-5, with D maybe TRBD1 (5 bases). CDR3 sequence (DNA): TGTGCCAGTAAAATAGGGGAAGGCAATCAGCCCCAGCATTTT. Amino acid sequence: CASKIGEGNQPQHF.